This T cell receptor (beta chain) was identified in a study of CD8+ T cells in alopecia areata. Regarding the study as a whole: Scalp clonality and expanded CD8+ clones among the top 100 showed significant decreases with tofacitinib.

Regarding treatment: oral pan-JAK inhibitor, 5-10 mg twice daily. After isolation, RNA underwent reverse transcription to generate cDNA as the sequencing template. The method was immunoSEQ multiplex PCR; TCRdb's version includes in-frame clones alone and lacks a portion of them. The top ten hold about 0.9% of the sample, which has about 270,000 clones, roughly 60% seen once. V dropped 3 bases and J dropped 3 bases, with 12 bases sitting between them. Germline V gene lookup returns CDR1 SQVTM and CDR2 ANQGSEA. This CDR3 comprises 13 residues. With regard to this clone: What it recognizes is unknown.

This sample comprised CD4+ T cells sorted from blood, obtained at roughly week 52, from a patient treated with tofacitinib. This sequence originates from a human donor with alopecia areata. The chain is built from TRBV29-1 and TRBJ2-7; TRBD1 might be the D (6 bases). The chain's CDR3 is CSVEDSKDYEQYF. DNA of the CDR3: TGCAGCGTTGAGGACAGCAAAGACTACGAGCAGTACTTC.